This passage covers 32 T cell receptor beta chains from one sample sequenced in a study of blood T cell repertoires in COVID-19. TCRdb's copy holds only in-frame clones and misses some; the assay was immunoSEQ multiplex PCR. The top ten clones hold roughly 1.4% of a sample with about 430,000 clones, about 88% of them seen once. Input material: PBMCs or T cells enriched from blood (not recorded which). Receptors originate from a woman in her late teens or twenties who had been exposed to COVID-19.

The gene calls are TRBV29-1 and TRBJ1-2; TRBD1 might be the D (5 bases). V lost 3 bases and J 4 bases, leaving 12 bases between the germline ends. Germline values: CDR1 SQVTM, CDR2 ANQGSEA. This CDR3 region has 13 residues. The CDR3 loop reads CSVDRGSGYGYTF. CDR3 bases: TGCAGCGTTGATCGGGGGAGCGGCTATGGCTACACCTTC.

This chain connects TRBV3-1 (or the pseudogene TRBV3-2) to TRBJ2-5; 14 nucleotides line up with TRBD2. This CDR3 spans 15 amino acids. The V gene's germline CDR1 is LGHDT and CDR2 YNNKEL (reference sequence). Germline trimming cut 4 bases from V and 5 bases from J; bases unmatched to any gene: 3. The CDR3 here is CASSPRTSGGETQYF. CDR3 nucleotide sequence: TGTGCCAGCAGCCCGAGGACTAGCGGGGGGGAGACCCAGTACTTC.

The chain carries TRBV11-2 and TRBJ2-7, with 7 bases matching TRBD2. V was pared by 3 bases and J by 3 bases, with 14 bases of the junction left unmatched. Germline V gene lookup returns CDR1 SGHAT and CDR2 FQNNGV. CDR3 size: 17 residues. CDR3: CASSFLGSLAGVYEQYF. The DNA of the CDR3 is TGTGCCAGCAGCTTTCTAGGGTCGCTCGCGGGAGTCTACGAGCAGTACTTC.

This clone appeared a few times. The chain carries TRBV28 and TRBJ1-5; 9 bases fit TRBD1. CDR1 and CDR2 from the germline V gene are MDHEN and SYDVKM. The CDR3 has 14 residues. Trimming at V came to 6 bases and at J to 5 bases, leaving 5 bases not matched to a gene. In DNA, the CDR3 is TGTGCCAGCAGATTGGACAGGGGTTATCAGCCCCAGCATTTT. Amino acid sequence: CASRLDRGYQPQHF.

The chain uses TRBV28 and TRBJ2-6, with TRBD1 identical over 11 bases. Per the germline V gene, CDR1 is MDHEN and CDR2 is SYDVKM. This CDR3 region has 19 residues. Germline trimming cut 5 bases from V and 4 bases from J; bases unmatched to any gene: 13. The CDR3 is CASSPRTGGASGGANVLTF. Here the CDR3 DNA reads TGTGCCAGCAGTCCCAGGACAGGGGGCGCCTCGGGAGGGGCCAACGTCCTGACTTTC.

V gene TRBV4-1 combines with J gene TRBJ2-5; 8 nucleotides line up with TRBD2. This CDR3 comprises 16 residues. Germline CDR1 is MGHRA and CDR2 is YSYEKL. The ends lost 4 bases at V and 4 bases at J; junction bases unmatched: 11. This CDR3 reads CASSPSGAGVLETQYF. DNA for the CDR3: TGCGCCAGCAGCCCCAGCGGAGCGGGAGTATTAGAGACCCAGTACTTC.

The V call is TRBV18, the J call TRBJ1-2, with D possibly matching TRBD1 (5 bases). V lost 8 bases, J lost 6 bases, and 13 bases lay in between. Germline loops: CDR1 KGHSH, CDR2 LQKENI. This CDR3 region has 12 residues. CDR3 protein: CASTLWGDGYTF. CDR3 nucleotides: TGTGCCAGCACCCTCTGGGGGGATGGCTACACCTTC.

This chain joins TRBV7-2 and TRBJ2-5, with 8 nucleotides matching TRBD2. V shed 2 bases and J 5 bases; nucleotides not matched to a gene: 10. This CDR3 is 16 amino acids long. The V gene's germline CDR1 is SGHTA and CDR2 FQGNSA. CDR3 amino acids: CASSLRRGGPGETQYF. The DNA of the CDR3 is TGTGCCAGCAGCTTAAGACGGGGGGGCCCGGGTGAGACCCAGTACTTC.

The V call is TRBV7-2, the J call TRBJ2-3, with D hard to call. Germline CDR1 and CDR2: SGHTA and FQGNSA. The CDR3 has 15 amino acids. V was pared by 4 bases and J by 4 bases, with 15 bases between. The DNA of the CDR3 is TGTGCCAGCAGCTCAGCTTATATAAGCTCAGATACGCAGTATTTT. This translates into CASSSAYISSDTQYF.

This clone was detected once. The chain joins TRBV27 to TRBJ2-4; D is unresolved. V dropped 7 bases and J dropped 11 bases, with 15 bases sitting between them. Germline CDR1 reads MNHEY; CDR2 reads SMNVEV (reference sequence). The CDR3 contains 12 residues. The CDR3: CASTDDGDVQYF. The CDR3 DNA reads as TGTGCCAGCACCGACGACGGAGACGTTCAGTACTTC.

This clone was recorded only once. V and J are TRBV28 and TRBJ2-3; D perhaps matches TRBD2 (5 bases). Germline values: CDR1 MDHEN, CDR2 SYDVKM. V lost 4 bases and J lost 5, with 19 bases in between. The CDR3 runs to 16 residues. The chain's CDR3 is CASSSPVAGVLDTQYF. The CDR3 region has the DNA TGTGCCAGCAGTTCCCCCGTGGCGGGTGTTTTAGATACGCAGTATTTT.

V and J are TRBV7-8 and TRBJ1-2; D is possibly TRBD1 (5 bases). Trimming shortened V by 0 bases and J by 4 bases, and 21 bases separated the two germline ends. Germline CDR1 is SGHVS and CDR2 is FQNEAQ. CDR3 length: 18 residues. The CDR3 nucleotides read TGTGCCAGCAGCTTAGCAGCAACCTCGACAGATCTGGGCTATGGCTACACCTTC. Encoded protein: CASSLAATSTDLGYGYTF.

The chain couples TRBV2 to TRBJ1-5; the match to TRBD1 covers 7 bases. J gave up 4 bases and V 3 bases, and 6 bases lay outside the gene matches. This CDR3 is 15 amino acids long. Germline V CDR1 and CDR2: SNHLY, FYNNEI. Written as DNA, the CDR3 is TGTGCCAGCAGTGACGAAGGGGGCTTAAATCAGCCCCAGCATTTT. It specifies CASSDEGGLNQPQHF.

The V and J genes are TRBV9 and TRBJ1-6; weak D call: TRBD1 (6 bases). The CDR3 is 13 amino acids. CDR1 and CDR2 (germline): SGDLS, YYNGEE. The V gene lost 4 bases and the J gene lost 9 bases, with 11 bases spanning the gap. The CDR3 bases are TGTGCCAGCAGCCCCACACAGGGTTCACCCCTCCACTTT. Translated: CASSPTQGSPLHF.

This chain joins TRBV28 and TRBJ2-7; the D gene is possibly TRBD1 (7 bases). CDR3 length equals 13 residues. The V gene lost 11 bases and the J gene lost 3 bases, with 17 bases spanning the gap. The germline CDR1 and CDR2 sequences are MDHEN and SYDVKM. CDR3 DNA sequence: TGTGCCGTAACCTCAGGGGGGCACTACGAGCAGTACTTC. This gives the protein CAVTSGGHYEQYF.

This clone was found a few times. V usage is TRBV28 and J usage is TRBJ2-2, with 9 bases lining up with TRBD2. CDR1 and CDR2 (germline): MDHEN, SYDVKM. This CDR3 comprises 14 residues. Unmatched junction bases numbered 0, after V lost 7 bases and J lost 0 bases. This chain's CDR3 is CASIAGANTGELFF. The CDR3 region has the DNA TGTGCCAGCATAGCGGGAGCGAACACCGGGGAGCTGTTTTTT.

This chain uses TRBV4-3 with TRBJ1-2, with D possibly matching TRBD1 (6 bases). Trimming pared 3 bases from V and 8 bases from J, leaving 10 bases between. Germline-derived CDR1 and CDR2 are LGHNA and YSLEER. This CDR3 has 12 residues. CDR3 sequence: CASSQGAAGYTF. The DNA for the CDR3 is TGCGCCAGCAGCCAGGGGGCGGCGGGCTACACCTTC.

The chain combines TRBV7-9 with TRBJ2-7; 9 nucleotides agree with TRBD1. CDR3 length: 18 amino acids. J was trimmed by 2 bases and V by 7 bases; bases with no gene match: 18. The germline gives CDR1 SEHNR, CDR2 FQNEAQ (reference sequence). The CDR3 loop is CASIDLTGGTRTPYEQYF. For the CDR3, the DNA is TGTGCCAGCATCGACCTGACAGGGGGGACGCGAACTCCCTACGAGCAGTACTTC.

This chain joins TRBV7-8 and TRBJ2-5; possible D gene TRBD2, 7 bases. Trimming took 5 bases from V and 3 from J, leaving 19 bases between them. Germline V gene sequence: CDR1 SGHVS, CDR2 FQNEAQ. There are 16 residues in the CDR3. CDR3 loop: CASSRRGGGPEETQYF. The DNA of the CDR3 is TGTGCCAGCAGCCGACGTGGCGGGGGCCCCGAAGAGACCCAGTACTTC. The full variable domain, its missing parts supplied by reference TRBV7-8 and TRBJ2-5, is GAGVSQSPRYKVAKRGQDVALRCDPISGHVSLFWYQQALGQGPEFLTYFQNEAQLDKSGLPSDRFFAERPEGSVSTLKIQRTQQEDSAVYLCASSRRGGGPEETQYFGPGTRLLVL.

This rearrangement joins TRBV5-1 to TRBJ2-3; 10 nucleotides line up with TRBD2. V lost 4 bases and J lost 0; bases outside the gene matches: 5. Germline V gives CDR1 SGHRS, CDR2 YFSETQ. There are 16 residues in the CDR3. CDR3 sequence reads: CASSLTSGASTDTQYF. In DNA form, the CDR3 reads TGCGCCAGCAGCCTCACTAGCGGGGCTAGCACAGATACGCAGTATTTT.

V and J are TRBV20-1 and TRBJ1-5, with D possibly matching TRBD1 (6 bases). Trimming cost V 3 bases and J 6 bases, with 15 bases left between them. This CDR3 comprises 14 residues. The germline CDR1 and CDR2 sequences are DFQATT and SNEGSKA (reference sequence). CDR3 sequence reads: CSASSGSGVQPQHF. In DNA, the CDR3 is TGCAGTGCTAGTAGTGGCTCAGGGGTTCAGCCCCAGCATTTT.

This clone was seen only once. Within the sample, other DNA sequences also encode this same CDR3. The chain has TRBV28 and TRBJ2-7; D ambiguous. Per the germline V gene, CDR1 is MDHEN and CDR2 is SYDVKM. The CDR3 loop spans 11 amino acids. V lost 2 bases to trimming and J lost 7 bases, with 6 bases between them. CDR3 sequence: CASSLLYEQYF. The CDR3 DNA sequence: TGTGCCAGCAGTTTACTCTATGAGCAGTACTTC.

The chain couples TRBV6-2 or TRBV6-3 to TRBJ1-2; D gene ambiguous. The CDR3 spans 13 residues. CDR1 is MNHEY and CDR2 is SVGEGT in the germline V gene. Trimming removed 6 bases at V and 4 bases at J, with 12 bases between. This CDR3 is CASSPSISYGYTF. The CDR3 DNA follows: TGTGCCAGCAGCCCCAGTATTTCCTATGGCTACACCTTC.

The gene calls are TRBV4-1 and TRBJ2-7; TRBD2 agrees at 12 bases. The germline V gene has CDR1 MGHRA and CDR2 YSYEKL. J gave up 6 bases and V 2 bases, and 11 bases lay outside the gene matches. This CDR3 region has 17 residues. CDR3 sequence (DNA): TGCGCCAGCAGCCAACAGGTTCGGACTAGCGGGACTGGCGAGCAGTACTTC. As protein: CASSQQVRTSGTGEQYF.

The table lists this clone with a count of one. This sequence joins TRBV29-1 and TRBJ1-2; D gene ambiguous. CDR3 length: 10 amino acids. Per the germline V gene, CDR1 is SQVTM and CDR2 is ANQGSEA. Trimming shortened V by 6 bases and J by 5 bases, and 7 bases separated the two germline ends. Written as DNA, the CDR3 is TGCAGCGTCCTCGTTTATGGCTACACCTTC. Translating gives CSVLVYGYTF.

The J gene is TRBJ2-5, the V gene TRBV14, with D perhaps TRBD1 (5 bases). The V end lost 1 base, the J end lost 0 bases, and 12 bases lay between the germline ends. The germline gives CDR1 SGHDN, CDR2 FVKESK. The CDR3 spans 16 residues. As DNA, the CDR3 is TGTGCCAGCAGCCAAGTGAAAAGGGGATACCAAGAGACCCAGTACTTC. Its protein product is CASSQVKRGYQETQYF. The full variable domain, completed using reference TRBV14 and TRBJ2-5, is EAGVTQFPSHSVIEKGQTVTLRCDPISGHDNLYWYRRVMGKEIKFLLHFVKESKQDESGMPNNRFLAERTGGTYSTLKVQPAELEDSGVYFCASSQVKRGYQETQYFGPGTRLLVL.

J is TRBJ1-2 and V is TRBV14; weak D call: TRBD1 (6 bases). CDR1 SGHDN and CDR2 FVKESK come from the germline V gene. The length of the CDR3 is 12 residues. V lost 6 bases, J lost 8 bases, and 13 bases lay in between. The CDR3 coding sequence is TGTGCCAGCAGAGACAGGTTCGGGGGCTACACCTTC. Its protein is CASRDRFGGYTF.

The chain carries TRBV6-5 and TRBJ2-1; D is undetermined. The V and J ends lost 2 bases and 4 bases respectively, with 12 bases between them. The CDR3 has 15 residues. Germline CDR1 is MNHEY and CDR2 is SVGAGI. The CDR3 protein is CASSYLTALYNEQFF. Here the CDR3 DNA reads TGTGCCAGCAGTTACCTAACAGCTCTGTACAATGAGCAGTTCTTC.

The V and J genes are TRBV11-3 and TRBJ2-1; D is possibly TRBD1 (6 bases). The length of the CDR3 is 12 residues. Trimming took off 5 bases at V and 7 bases at J, with 9 bases between the two ends. Germline V gene lookup returns CDR1 SGHNT and CDR2 YENEEA. The CDR3 spells CASSVQGNEQFF. CDR3 nucleotide sequence: TGTGCCAGCAGCGTACAGGGTAATGAGCAGTTCTTC.

J is TRBJ2-7 and V is TRBV7-9; perhaps TRBD2 as D (6 bases). The CDR3 extends over 15 amino acids. The V and J ends lost 1 base and 0 bases respectively, with 10 bases between them. The germline gives CDR1 SEHNR, CDR2 FQNEAQ (reference sequence). CDR3 in amino acids: CASSLGGVSSYEQYF. The CDR3 nucleotides are TGTGCCAGCAGCTTAGGCGGGGTAAGCTCCTACGAGCAGTACTTC.

This clone was counted many times. The same CDR3 can be traced to other DNA sequences in this sample. The chain carries TRBV6-4 and TRBJ2-2; D not resolved. The CDR3 length is 13 residues. Germline V gene sequence: CDR1 MRHNA, CDR2 SNTAGT. Between the trimmed V and J ends, which lost 4 bases and 1 base, there was a span of 4 bases. CDR3 DNA sequence: TGTGCCAGCAGTGCCGGGAACACCGGGGAGCTGTTTTTT. As protein: CASSAGNTGELFF.

With respect to this clone: One end of the junction fails to match germline, which may point to a read error. The CDR3 DNA reads as TGTGCCAGCTGGCGGGCAGGGGCTTACAACGAGCAGTTCTTC. Amino acids: CASWRAGAYNEQFF. The chain joins TRBV27 to TRBJ2-1; tentative D call: TRBD1 (6 bases). The CDR3 has 14 amino acids. Looked up from germline, CDR1 is MNHEY and CDR2 is SMNVEV (reference sequence).